The clone carrying this T cell receptor beta chain was seen ten or more times. The antigen is not known. This record comes from a study of T cells in Graves' hyperthyroidism and ophthalmopathy. Study findings and constraints: Ophthalmopathy cases were set apart from stable hyperthyroidism by a 13 V-J model.

Regions amplified from RNA transcripts were the TCR beta CDR3 regions. HTBI primers were employed in a first-round RT-PCR of the TCR CDR3. From the multiplex PCR reads, TCRdb called clonotypes with MiXCR, one entry per CDR3 protein. The data hold hundreds of thousands of distinct CDR3 sequences, with about a sixth observed a single time. Ophthalmopathy patients had moderate-to-severe active disease, CAS ≥3, NOSPECS ≥4, and disease duration under 3 months. This CDR3 spans 13 amino acids. V was clipped by 1 base and J by 4 bases, with 8 bases between them. The germline gives CDR1 DFQATT, CDR2 SNEGSKA (reference sequence).

The receptor was isolated from a woman aged 40 to 50 with Graves' ophthalmopathy. The sequencing input was blood. The chain recombines TRBV20-1 with TRBJ1-5; D is possibly TRBD1 (6 bases). CDR3 nucleotides: TGCAGTGCTAGAGGGGACACAAATCAGCCCCAGCATTTT. Translating it yields CSARGDTNQPQHF.